The next 19 T cell receptor beta chains were all read from a single sample in a study of early T cells in non-severe SARS-CoV-2 infection. One entry per CDR3 protein, called by TCRdb with MiXCR from the 5' RACE reads. Found here are some 85,000 distinct CDR3 sequences, roughly 15% of them singletons; the top ten hold approximately 1.5%. The specimen was whole blood. Receptor source: an adult who was a healthcare worker with PCR-confirmed SARS-CoV-2 infection or an uninfected control (not recorded which).

J is TRBJ1-2 and V is TRBV29-1; 11 bases line up with TRBD1. The CDR3 covers 15 residues. The junction had 11 bases not matched to a gene; V was cut back by 3 bases and J by 8 bases. Germline assignment: CDR1 SQVTM and CDR2 ANQGSEA. The CDR3 is CSVDLGQGAFRGYTF. In DNA form, the CDR3 reads TGCAGCGTTGACCTCGGACAGGGGGCGTTTCGGGGCTACACCTTC.

V usage is TRBV24-1 and J usage is TRBJ2-7; weak D call: TRBD2 (5 bases). The CDR3 runs to 12 residues. Trimming stripped 5 bases from V and 4 bases from J, with 8 bases between. Germline V gene data show CDR1 as KGHDR and CDR2 as SFDVKD. CDR3 region: CATSAGGYEQYF. CDR3 nucleotides: TGTGCCACCAGTGCCGGAGGATACGAGCAGTACTTC.

This clonotype was recorded at least ten times. In nucleotides, the CDR3 is TGCGCCAGCAGCTTGGAGGCAGCGGGGGGCCGGGATACGCAGTATTTT. This gives the protein CASSLEAAGGRDTQYF. The V call is TRBV5-1, the J call TRBJ2-3, with TRBD2 matching over 9 bases. CDR1 SGHRS and CDR2 YFSETQ come from the germline V gene. There are 16 residues in the CDR3. With 0 bases clipped from V and 6 bases from J, the junction kept 8 bases outside the gene matches.

This clonotype was recorded at least ten times. The gene calls are TRBV7-8 and TRBJ1-5; no clear D. Germline-derived CDR1 and CDR2 are SGHVS and FQNEAQ. The CDR3 is 15 residues long. V was trimmed by 5 bases and J by 5 bases, leaving 16 bases between them. In DNA, the CDR3 is TGTGCCAGCAGCCCTGTAGTTGGTTCGGATCAGCCCCAGCATTTT. Protein: CASSPVVGSDQPQHF.

This clonotype was seen at least ten times. This rearrangement joins TRBV24-1 to TRBJ2-3, with D perhaps TRBD1 or TRBD2 (5 bases each). CDR3 length equals 15 residues. Trimming cost V 6 bases and J 0 bases, with 12 bases left between them. Looked up from germline, CDR1 is KGHDR and CDR2 is SFDVKD. The DNA for the CDR3 is TGTGCCACCAGTAATTCGGGGCCTAGCACAGATACGCAGTATTTT. Protein sequence: CATSNSGPSTDTQYF.

This chain joins TRBV12-3 or TRBV12-4 and TRBJ2-7, with 9 bases identical to TRBD1. The CDR3 extends over 15 amino acids. V lost 5 bases to trimming and J lost 2 bases; unmatched junction nucleotides: 7. The CDR3: CASSLTGTGTYEQYF. CDR3 coding DNA: TGTGCCAGCAGTCTGACCGGGACAGGGACCTACGAGCAGTACTTC.

The chain combines TRBV27 with TRBJ2-2; D possibly corresponds to TRBD1 (6 bases). CDR1 and CDR2 from the germline V gene are MNHEY and SMNVEV (reference sequence). The germline V and J ends were trimmed by 3 bases and 4 bases, with 12 bases remaining between them. This CDR3 contains 15 residues. CDR3 sequence: CASSLSTGITGELFF. CDR3 nucleotides: TGTGCCAGCAGTTTGAGTACAGGGATCACCGGGGAGCTGTTTTTT.

The V call is TRBV7-6, the J call TRBJ1-2; 8 bases are shared with TRBD1. The CDR3 runs 14 residues. Germline lookup yields CDR1 SGHVS and CDR2 FNYEAQ. J lost 5 bases, V lost 5 bases, and 7 bases had no gene match. The CDR3 DNA is TGTGCCAGCAGCGCGACAGGGGACCCATATGGCTACACCTTC. This translates into CASSATGDPYGYTF.

The rearrangement uses TRBV9 and TRBJ1-5; a possible D gene is TRBD1 (5 bases). The V and J ends lost 4 bases and 2 bases respectively, with 10 bases between them. Germline CDR1 and CDR2: SGDLS and YYNGEE. The CDR3 is made up of 14 amino acids. This chain's CDR3 is CASSLGGGNQPQHF. CDR3 nucleotide sequence: TGTGCCAGCAGCCTGGGAGGGGGCAATCAGCCCCAGCATTTT.

This clonotype was counted at least ten times. The V and J genes are TRBV20-1 and TRBJ2-1; the match to TRBD2 covers 15 bases. The V segment lost 5 bases and the J segment 7 bases; nucleotides outside the gene matches: 6. This CDR3 region has 15 residues. Germline V gene data show CDR1 as DFQATT and CDR2 as SNEGSKA (reference sequence). The CDR3 loop reads CSALGLAGGGNEQFF. The CDR3 DNA reads TGCAGTGCTTTGGGACTAGCGGGGGGAGGGAATGAGCAGTTCTTC.

The rearrangement uses TRBV20-1 and TRBJ2-3; D is perhaps TRBD1 or TRBD2 (5 bases each). Trimming took 6 bases from V and 5 from J, leaving 15 bases between them. Germline loops: CDR1 DFQATT, CDR2 SNEGSKA (reference sequence). The CDR3 totals 13 residues. CDR3 in DNA: TGCAGTGCAACCCTTTCGGGGCTAGATACGCAGTATTTT. The encoded protein is CSATLSGLDTQYF.

The chain carries TRBV6-2 or TRBV6-3 and TRBJ2-1; D unresolved. The length of the CDR3 is 13 residues. Trimming left V 5 bases short and J 0 bases short, with 5 bases between. From germline, CDR1 is MNHEY and CDR2 SVGEGT. This CDR3 reads CASSQNSYNEQFF. In DNA form, the CDR3 reads TGTGCCAGCAGTCAGAACTCCTACAATGAGCAGTTCTTC.

At least ten counts were recorded for this clonotype. The rearrangement links TRBV7-9 to TRBJ2-5; D is uncertain. Germline V CDR1 and CDR2: SEHNR, FQNEAQ (reference sequence). The CDR3 is 12 residues long. Trimming cost V 4 bases and J 3 bases, with 6 bases left between them. The CDR3 protein is CASSWAEETQYF. In DNA, the CDR3 is TGTGCCAGCAGCTGGGCAGAAGAGACCCAGTACTTC. Full variable domain (remainder filled in from reference TRBV7-9 and TRBJ2-5): DTGVSQNPRHKITKRGQNVTFRCDPISEHNRLYWYRQTLGQGPEFLTYFQNEAQLEKSRLLSDRFSAERPKGSFSTLEIQRTEQGDSAMYLCASSWAEETQYFGPGTRLLVL.

This clonotype has a handful of counts. V is TRBV14 and J is TRBJ2-5; no clear D. Deletions cut 2 bases from V and 4 bases from J, with 17 bases between. The germline V gene has CDR1 SGHDN and CDR2 FVKESK. CDR3 length: 16 residues. The CDR3 region has the DNA TGTGCCAGCAGCCAACGTGGGTACAGTCCCTTAGAGACCCAGTACTTC. Its translation: CASSQRGYSPLETQYF.

In this sample, this clonotype turned up a few times. The chain recombines TRBV5-4 with TRBJ2-2, with D uncertain. V lost 0 bases, J lost 4 bases, and 13 bases lay in between. Germline values: CDR1 SGHNT, CDR2 YYREEE (reference sequence). The CDR3 length is 16 residues. CDR3: CASSLEAGRGTGELFF. The CDR3 region has the DNA TGTGCCAGCAGCTTGGAGGCCGGGCGAGGCACCGGGGAGCTGTTTTTT.

This clonotype was detected ten times or more. The gene calls are TRBV6-5 and TRBJ2-5; 7 nucleotides align to TRBD1. Germline V CDR1 and CDR2: MNHEY, SVGAGI. There are 14 residues in the CDR3. Trimming cost V 5 bases and J 6 bases; bases outside gene matches: 9. This chain's CDR3 is CASSDRQGAQTQYF. The CDR3 DNA follows: TGTGCCAGCAGTGACCGACAGGGAGCTCAGACCCAGTACTTC.

This clonotype has just a few counts. This sequence joins TRBV18 and TRBJ2-2; the D gene is possibly TRBD1 (6 bases). This CDR3 comprises 18 residues. Germline CDR1 KGHSH, CDR2 LQKENI. V lost 4 bases and J lost 0, with 18 bases in between. CDR3 sequence reads: CASSQTDLQGPNTGELFF. The CDR3 coding sequence is TGTGCCAGCTCACAAACCGATTTACAGGGCCCGAACACCGGGGAGCTGTTTTTT.

This clonotype was counted many times. V and J are TRBV7-8 and TRBJ1-1, with D tentatively TRBD1 (5 bases). Trimming took 5 bases from V and 3 from J, leaving 16 bases between them. The CDR3 runs 15 residues. Germline lookup yields CDR1 SGHVS and CDR2 FQNEAQ. This CDR3 is CASSQWGPGDTEAFF. The CDR3 DNA is TGTGCCAGCAGCCAGTGGGGTCCGGGGGACACTGAAGCTTTCTTT.

The V gene is TRBV7-2, the J gene TRBJ1-2; D gene ambiguous. Trimming took off 4 bases at V and 0 bases at J, with 12 bases between the two ends. The germline V gene has CDR1 SGHTA and CDR2 FQGNSA. This CDR3 is built from 15 residues. The CDR3 nucleotides read TGTGCCAGCAGCTCCAGAAGGGAAGCTAACTATGGCTACACCTTC. Its translation: CASSSRREANYGYTF.